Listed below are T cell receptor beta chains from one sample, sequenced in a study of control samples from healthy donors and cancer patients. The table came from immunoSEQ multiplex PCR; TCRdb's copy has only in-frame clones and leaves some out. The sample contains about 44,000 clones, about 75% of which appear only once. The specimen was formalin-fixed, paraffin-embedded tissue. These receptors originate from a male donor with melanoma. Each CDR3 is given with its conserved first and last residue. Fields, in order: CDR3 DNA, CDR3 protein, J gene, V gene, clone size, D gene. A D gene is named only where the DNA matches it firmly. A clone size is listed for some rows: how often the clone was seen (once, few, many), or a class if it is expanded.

cdr3_nt: TGTGCCAGCAGCTCCTCCGGGACAGGAAGCTACGAGCAGTACTTC; cdr3_aa: CASSSSGTGSYEQYF; j_call: TRBJ2-7; v_call: TRBV7-8; clone_size: NA; d_call: TRBD1
cdr3_nt: TGCAGCGTTGGGGGCCGGGATACCGAGCAGTACTTC; cdr3_aa: CSVGGRDTEQYF; j_call: TRBJ2-7; v_call: TRBV29-1; clone_size: NA; d_call: NA
cdr3_nt: TGTGCCAGCTCACTACCACCCCTGAACACTGAAGCTTTCTTT; cdr3_aa: CASSLPPLNTEAFF; j_call: TRBJ1-1; v_call: TRBV18; clone_size: NA; d_call: NA
cdr3_nt: TGTGCCAGCAGTCAACCGGCGGGGCTAGCCGAGGGTCGACCCGGGGAGCTGTTTTTT; cdr3_aa: CASSQPAGLAEGRPGELFF; j_call: TRBJ2-2; v_call: TRBV7-3; clone_size: NA; d_call: NA
cdr3_nt: TGTGCCAGCAGGGGGACAGGGGGCGCTTATAGCAATCAGCCCCAGCATTTT; cdr3_aa: CASRGTGGAYSNQPQHF; j_call: TRBJ1-5; v_call: TRBV25-1; clone_size: NA; d_call: TRBD1
cdr3_nt: TGTGCCAGCAGCCGAGAGGGGGCCTACAATGAGCAGTTCTTC; cdr3_aa: CASSREGAYNEQFF; j_call: TRBJ2-1; v_call: TRBV7-9; clone_size: NA; d_call: NA
cdr3_nt: TGTGCCAGCCCTGAGGGGGAGAGCACCTACGAGCAGTACTTC; cdr3_aa: CASPEGESTYEQYF; j_call: TRBJ2-7; v_call: TRBV7-3; clone_size: NA; d_call: NA
cdr3_nt: TGTGCCTGGAGTGTAGGGGGGAACAATGAGCAGTTCTTC; cdr3_aa: CAWSVGGNNEQFF; j_call: TRBJ2-1; v_call: TRBV30; clone_size: NA; d_call: NA
cdr3_nt: TGTGCCAGCAGAACAGGGATGGGGCAAGTGAACACTGAAGCTTTCTTT; cdr3_aa: CASRTGMGQVNTEAFF; j_call: TRBJ1-1; v_call: TRBV7-9; clone_size: few; d_call: NA
cdr3_nt: TGTGCCAGCAGTGAGACAGGGATCGGTAATTCACCCCTCCACTTT; cdr3_aa: CASSETGIGNSPLHF; j_call: TRBJ1-6; v_call: TRBV2; clone_size: NA; d_call: TRBD1
cdr3_nt: TGTGCCAGCAGCTCCCACAGGGGAGGGGTCAATGAGCAGTTCTTC; cdr3_aa: CASSSHRGGVNEQFF; j_call: TRBJ2-1; v_call: TRBV11-1; clone_size: NA; d_call: NA
cdr3_nt: TGCGCCAGCAGCAATAAACCTGGCACTGAAGCTTTCTTT; cdr3_aa: CASSNKPGTEAFF; j_call: TRBJ1-1; v_call: TRBV5-1; clone_size: medium-sized; d_call: NA
cdr3_nt: TGTGCCAGCAGCCGAGGGACTGCCAACGAGCAGTACTTC; cdr3_aa: CASSRGTANEQYF; j_call: TRBJ2-7; v_call: TRBV5-4; clone_size: NA; d_call: NA
cdr3_nt: TGTGCCAGCTCCCGTGCGGGGATCAGCTCCTACGAGCAGTACTTC; cdr3_aa: CASSRAGISSYEQYF; j_call: TRBJ2-7; v_call: TRBV6-6; clone_size: once; d_call: NA
cdr3_nt: TGCAGCGTTGAGCCCCCCCACCGCAGCACAGATACGCAGTATTTT; cdr3_aa: CSVEPPHRSTDTQYF; j_call: TRBJ2-3; v_call: TRBV29-1; clone_size: few; d_call: NA
cdr3_nt: TGTGCCAGCATCAGCGCCCAGCGTCCCAACGAGCAGTTCTTC; cdr3_aa: CASISAQRPNEQFF; j_call: TRBJ2-1; v_call: TRBV6-5; clone_size: NA; d_call: NA
cdr3_nt: TGTGCCAGCAGCATCGCCGGGCTCGGGACCGGGGAGCTGTTTTTT; cdr3_aa: CASSIAGLGTGELFF; j_call: TRBJ2-2; v_call: TRBV6-5; clone_size: once; d_call: NA
cdr3_nt: TGTGCCATCAGTGAAAACAGTAATCAAGAGACCCAGTACTTC; cdr3_aa: CAISENSNQETQYF; j_call: TRBJ2-5; v_call: TRBV10-3; clone_size: NA; d_call: NA
cdr3_nt: TGTGCCAGCAACCACAGGGGGCAAGAGACCCAGTACTTC; cdr3_aa: CASNHRGQETQYF; j_call: TRBJ2-5; v_call: TRBV6-5; clone_size: few; d_call: TRBD1
cdr3_nt: TGTGCCAGCAGCCAAGGAGATACGCAGTATTTT; cdr3_aa: CASSQGDTQYF; j_call: TRBJ2-3; v_call: TRBV3-1/TRBV3-2; clone_size: NA; d_call: NA
cdr3_nt: TGTGCCAGCAGCCACCAGACAGCCTACGAGCAGTACTTC; cdr3_aa: CASSHQTAYEQYF; j_call: TRBJ2-7; v_call: TRBV6-5; clone_size: NA; d_call: NA
cdr3_nt: TGTGCCAGCAGCCAAGATTTTGAGGGGAATGAAAAACTGTTTTTT; cdr3_aa: CASSQDFEGNEKLFF; j_call: TRBJ1-4; v_call: TRBV4-2; clone_size: NA; d_call: NA
cdr3_nt: TGTGCCAGCAGCCGGCTCTCTGGGGCCAACGTCCTGACTTTC; cdr3_aa: CASSRLSGANVLTF; j_call: TRBJ2-6; v_call: TRBV28; clone_size: NA; d_call: NA
cdr3_nt: TGTGCCAGCTCGAACAGGGGCAATCAGCCCCAGCATTTT; cdr3_aa: CASSNRGNQPQHF; j_call: TRBJ1-5; v_call: TRBV21-1; clone_size: NA; d_call: NA
cdr3_nt: TGTGCCAGCCCTCCTAAGCGGGAGGTGTACGAGCAGTACTTC; cdr3_aa: CASPPKREVYEQYF; j_call: TRBJ2-7; v_call: TRBV7-2; clone_size: once; d_call: TRBD2
cdr3_nt: TGTGCCAGCAGCTTCGGGGCGGTTCAGCCCCAGCATTTT; cdr3_aa: CASSFGAVQPQHF; j_call: TRBJ1-5; v_call: TRBV7-2; clone_size: NA; d_call: NA
cdr3_nt: TGCAGCGTTGACGTCGGAAGGAACACTGAAGCTTTCTTT; cdr3_aa: CSVDVGRNTEAFF; j_call: TRBJ1-1; v_call: TRBV29-1; clone_size: few; d_call: NA
cdr3_nt: TGTGCCAGCAGTGAAAGGGGGGAACAGTATTATGGCTACACCTTC; cdr3_aa: CASSERGEQYYGYTF; j_call: TRBJ1-2; v_call: TRBV6-1; clone_size: few; d_call: NA
cdr3_nt: TGTGCCACTGCCGGGACGGCGAACACTGAAGCTTTCTTT; cdr3_aa: CATAGTANTEAFF; j_call: TRBJ1-1; v_call: TRBV19; clone_size: NA; d_call: NA